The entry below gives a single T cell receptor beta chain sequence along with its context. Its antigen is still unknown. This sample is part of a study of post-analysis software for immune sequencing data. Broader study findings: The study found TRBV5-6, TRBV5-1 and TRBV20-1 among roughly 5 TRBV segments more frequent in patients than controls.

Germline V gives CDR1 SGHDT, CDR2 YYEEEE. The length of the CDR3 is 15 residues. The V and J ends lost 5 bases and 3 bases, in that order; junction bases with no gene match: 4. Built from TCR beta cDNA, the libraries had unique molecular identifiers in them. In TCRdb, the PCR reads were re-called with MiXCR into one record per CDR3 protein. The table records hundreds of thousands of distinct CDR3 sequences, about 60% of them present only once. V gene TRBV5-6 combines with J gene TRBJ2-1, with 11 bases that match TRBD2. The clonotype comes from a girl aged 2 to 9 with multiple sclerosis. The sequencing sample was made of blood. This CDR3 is CASRKGLADYNEQFF. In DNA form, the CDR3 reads TGTGCCAGCAGGAAGGGACTAGCGGACTACAATGAGCAGTTCTTC.